Shown below are 21 T cell receptor beta chains from a single sample sequenced in a study of T cells in Graves' hyperthyroidism and ophthalmopathy. TCR beta CDR3 regions were amplified from RNA transcripts. An initial round of RT-PCR targeting the TCR CDR3 relied on the HTBI primer set. MiXCR, applied by TCRdb to the multiplex PCR reads, yields one record per CDR3 protein. The table lists about 400,000 distinct CDR3 sequences, approximately 14% of them singletons. Sequenced: blood. The source is a woman aged 18-29 years with Graves' hyperthyroidism that later progressed to Graves' ophthalmopathy.

In the case of this clonotype: This may arise from a read error, as a much more abundant clone is one base away. The J gene is TRBJ1-3, the V gene TRBV28, with D hard to call. Germline V gene lookup returns CDR1 MDHEN and CDR2 SYDVKM. The length of the CDR3 is 15 residues. The V gene lost 1 base and the J gene lost 7 bases, with 14 bases spanning the gap. CDR3 sequence: CASSLSQGRLNTIYF. CDR3 nucleotide sequence: TGTGCCAGCAGTTTATCACAAGGGAGGTTGAACACCATATATTTT.

This chain links TRBV4-1 with TRBJ2-1; the match to TRBD2 covers 9 bases. V was clipped by 0 bases and J by 4 bases; unmatched bases: 4. The germline gives CDR1 MGHRA, CDR2 YSYEKL. The length of the CDR3 is 16 residues. The CDR3 DNA is TGCGCCAGCAGCCAAGATAAGCTAGCGGGATACAATGAGCAGTTCTTC. Its protein is CASSQDKLAGYNEQFF.

This clonotype was picked up a small number of times. V gene TRBV4-1 combines with J gene TRBJ2-1; 12 bases agree with TRBD2. Per the germline V gene, CDR1 is MGHRA and CDR2 is YSYEKL. The CDR3 is 18 amino acids. The V and J ends lost 1 base and 4 bases, in that order; junction bases with no gene match: 8. The CDR3 here is CASSQVRAGLAGYNEQFF. As DNA, the CDR3 is TGCGCCAGCAGCCAAGTCAGGGCGGGACTAGCGGGTTACAATGAGCAGTTCTTC.

This clonotype has only a few counts. The chain employs TRBV30 and TRBJ2-5, with D uncertain. CDR1 GTSNPN and CDR2 SVGIG come from the germline V gene (reference sequence). V lost 1 base and J 4 bases, leaving 10 bases between the germline ends. The CDR3 runs 13 residues. CDR3 loop: CAWSDDGLETQYF. CDR3 nucleotide sequence: TGTGCCTGGAGTGATGACGGTTTAGAGACCCAGTACTTC. Using reference TRBV30 and TRBJ2-5 for the parts outside the CDR3, the full variable domain is SQTIHQWPATLVQPVGSPLSLECTVEGTSNPNLYWYRQAAGRGLQLLFYSVGIGQISSEVPQNLSASRPQDRQFILSSKKLLLSDSGFYLCAWSDDGLETQYFGPGTRLLVL.

The table lists this clonotype with a few counts. The chain recombines TRBV18 with TRBJ2-2; the D gene is possibly TRBD1 (6 bases). Trimming left V 4 bases short and J 1 base short, with 13 bases between. The germline V gene encodes CDR1 KGHSH and CDR2 LQKENI. CDR3 length: 16 residues. The DNA of the CDR3 is TGTGCCAGCTCACGGTCCAGGACAGAGAACACCGGGGAGCTGTTTTTT. Protein sequence: CASSRSRTENTGELFF.

The chain employs TRBV28 and TRBJ2-5; the D gene is possibly TRBD2 (7 bases). With 7 bases removed from V and 2 bases from J, the gap between germline ends came to 17 bases. The CDR3 covers 15 residues. Germline V gene sequence: CDR1 MDHEN, CDR2 SYDVKM. The CDR3 spells CASNIGGGGQETQYF. The CDR3 DNA reads TGTGCCAGCAATATAGGGGGGGGTGGGCAAGAGACCCAGTACTTC.

There are many counts of this clonotype. This chain uses TRBV7-9 with TRBJ2-3; 8 bases align to TRBD2. This CDR3 region has 20 residues. Germline lookup yields CDR1 SEHNR and CDR2 FQNEAQ (reference sequence). V gave up 2 bases and J gave up 0 bases; unmatched junction bases: 16. CDR3 residues: CASSLRQLAGRILSTDTQYF. As DNA, the CDR3 is TGTGCCAGCAGCTTAAGGCAGCTAGCGGGCCGAATCCTAAGCACAGATACGCAGTATTTT.

The genes are TRBV27 and TRBJ2-1; the match to TRBD2 covers 9 bases. The CDR3 has 17 amino acids. After removal of 6 bases from V and 0 bases from J, the junction contained 9 bases not matched to a gene. Per the germline V gene, CDR1 is MNHEY and CDR2 is SMNVEV (reference sequence). CDR3 in amino acids: CASRTGASGNSYNEQFF. CDR3 DNA: TGTGCCAGCAGGACGGGGGCTAGCGGGAACTCCTACAATGAGCAGTTCTTC.

This clonotype was counted many times. V and J are TRBV11-2 and TRBJ1-2; 10 nucleotides match TRBD1. The CDR3 runs to 16 residues. V shed 1 base, J shed 2 bases, and the junction held 4 bases outside the gene matches. Germline-derived CDR1 and CDR2 are SGHAT and FQNNGV. The CDR3 DNA is TGTGCCAGCAGCTTAGCACCGACAGGGGGCAACTATGGCTACACCTTC. It codes for CASSLAPTGGNYGYTF.

This clonotype was observed many times. The rearrangement links TRBV28 to TRBJ2-3, with TRBD1 identical over 8 bases. The CDR3 is made up of 15 amino acids. J lost 2 bases, V lost 6 bases, and 7 bases had no gene match. The germline gives CDR1 MDHEN, CDR2 SYDVKM. CDR3 region: CASRPDRVTTDTQYF. CDR3 nucleotides: TGTGCCAGCAGACCGGACAGGGTGACCACAGATACGCAGTATTTT.

This clonotype occurred many times. This sequence joins TRBV3-1 and TRBJ2-1, with D unclear. The CDR3 contains 15 residues. The V end was cut by 10 bases, the J end by 6 bases, with 22 bases between. CDR1 is LGHDT, CDR2 YNNKEL, per germline (reference sequence). The CDR3 loop reads CATSPATLISNEQFF. As DNA, the CDR3 is TGTGCCACCTCGCCTGCCACGCTAATCTCCAATGAGCAGTTCTTC.

The chain carries TRBV5-4 and TRBJ2-3, with TRBD2 identical over 9 bases. V lost 0 bases to trimming and J lost 3 bases; unmatched junction nucleotides: 5. The CDR3 spans 16 residues. The germline CDR1 and CDR2 sequences are SGHNT and YYREEE (reference sequence). CDR3 region: CASSLGGAGGTDTQYF. CDR3 nucleotides: TGTGCCAGCAGCTTGGGAGGAGCGGGAGGTACAGATACGCAGTATTTT.

In this sample, this clonotype turned up many times. The gene calls are TRBV13 and TRBJ2-7; 11 nucleotides match TRBD2. V was pared by 8 bases and J by 0 bases, with 6 bases of the junction left unmatched. Germline CDR1 reads PRHDT; CDR2 reads FYEKMQ (reference sequence). CDR3 size: 15 residues. The CDR3 sequence is CASGWTSGSSYEQYF. The CDR3 DNA reads TGTGCCAGCGGATGGACTAGCGGGTCCTCCTACGAGCAGTACTTC.

This clonotype was found many times. The chain has TRBV3-1 and TRBJ2-7; 7 positions match TRBD2. With V trimmed by 1 base and J by 3 bases, 12 bases remained unmatched. The CDR3 length is 17 residues. CDR1 is LGHDT, CDR2 YNNKEL, per germline (reference sequence). The CDR3 sequence: CASSQAATTGGNYEQYF. The CDR3 nucleotides are TGTGCCAGCAGCCAAGCAGCTACCACCGGGGGGAACTACGAGCAGTACTTC.

The sample holds a few counts of this clonotype. This chain connects TRBV28 to TRBJ1-5; D remains ambiguous. CDR1 MDHEN and CDR2 SYDVKM come from the germline V gene. Trimming cost V 3 bases and J 1 base, with 10 bases left between them. This CDR3 is built from 15 residues. Here the CDR3 DNA reads TGTGCCAGCAGTTTCTACCCCAAGAGCAATCAGCCCCAGCATTTT. This translates into CASSFYPKSNQPQHF.

This clonotype was counted many times. This rearrangement joins TRBV2 to TRBJ2-7, with 7 positions matching TRBD2. Germline V gene sequence: CDR1 SNHLY, CDR2 FYNNEI. The junction had 3 bases not matched to a gene; V was cut back by 4 bases and J by 6 bases. The CDR3 contains 12 residues. The CDR3 sequence: CASSVGGFEQYF. CDR3 coding DNA: TGTGCCAGCAGTGTCGGGGGGTTCGAGCAGTACTTC.

There are many counts of this clonotype. This chain connects TRBV11-2 to TRBJ2-3, with D possibly being TRBD1 or TRBD2 (5 bases each). V lost 3 bases and J 4 bases, leaving 14 bases between the germline ends. Germline V gene sequence: CDR1 SGHAT, CDR2 FQNNGV. The CDR3 has 15 amino acids. Written as DNA, the CDR3 is TGTGCCAGCAGCTTCTTCATCCGGGGACCAGATACGCAGTATTTT. Its translation is CASSFFIRGPDTQYF.

The chain couples TRBV24-1 to TRBJ2-7; D ambiguous. CDR3 size: 12 residues. Germline V CDR1 and CDR2: KGHDR, SFDVKD. The ends were cut back, 5 bases at V and 5 bases at J, with 9 bases in the middle. CDR3 sequence reads: CATSGGPDEQYF. Here the CDR3 DNA reads TGTGCCACCAGTGGTGGGCCCGACGAGCAGTACTTC.

This clonotype was seen many times. The chain couples TRBV13 to TRBJ2-3; D may be TRBD1 (6 bases). V gave up 1 base and J gave up 0 bases, with 14 bases separating them. This CDR3 is built from 17 residues. Germline lookup yields CDR1 PRHDT and CDR2 FYEKMQ (reference sequence). This CDR3 is CASSLEGTGPSTDTQYF. The CDR3 DNA reads TGTGCCAGCAGCTTAGAAGGAACAGGGCCTAGCACAGATACGCAGTATTTT.

This clonotype came up many times. The chain has TRBV28 and TRBJ1-1, with 7 bases that match TRBD1. This CDR3 has 15 residues. The J segment lost 4 bases and the V segment lost 4 bases, leaving 9 bases of the junction unmatched. Germline values: CDR1 MDHEN, CDR2 SYDVKM. CDR3 nucleotide sequence: TGTGCCAGCAGTTCCGGACAGGAGGTAGTCACTGAAGCTTTCTTT. Translation gives CASSSGQEVVTEAFF. Variable domain in full (rest from reference TRBV28 and TRBJ1-1): DVKVTQSSRYLVKRTGEKVFLECVQDMDHENMFWYRQDPGLGLRLIYFSYDVKMKEKGDIPEGYSVSREKKERFSLILESASTNQTSMYLCASSSGQEVVTEAFFGQGTRLTVV.

V gene TRBV7-3 combines with J gene TRBJ2-2; no clear D. The V and J ends lost 4 bases and 7 bases respectively, with 10 bases between them. There are 13 residues in the CDR3. The germline V gene encodes CDR1 SGHTA and CDR2 FQGTGA. DNA of the CDR3: TGTGCCAGCAGCTCCGGACCTGACGGGGAGCTGTTTTTT. Its translation is CASSSGPDGELFF.